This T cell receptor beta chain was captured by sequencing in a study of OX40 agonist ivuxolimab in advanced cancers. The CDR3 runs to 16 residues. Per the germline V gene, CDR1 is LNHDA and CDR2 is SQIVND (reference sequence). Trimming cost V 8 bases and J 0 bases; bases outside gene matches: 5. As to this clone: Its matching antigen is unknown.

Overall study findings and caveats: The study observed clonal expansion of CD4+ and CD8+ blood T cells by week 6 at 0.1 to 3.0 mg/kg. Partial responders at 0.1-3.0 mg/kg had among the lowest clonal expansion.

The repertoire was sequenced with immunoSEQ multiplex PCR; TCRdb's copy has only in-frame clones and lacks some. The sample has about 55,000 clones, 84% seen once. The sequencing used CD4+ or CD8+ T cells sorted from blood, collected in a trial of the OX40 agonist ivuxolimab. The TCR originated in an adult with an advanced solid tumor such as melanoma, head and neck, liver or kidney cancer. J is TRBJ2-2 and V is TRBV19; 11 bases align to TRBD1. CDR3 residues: CASRDRGVSNTGELFF. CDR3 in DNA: TGTGCCAGTCGGGACAGGGGGGTATCGAACACCGGGGAGCTGTTTTTT.